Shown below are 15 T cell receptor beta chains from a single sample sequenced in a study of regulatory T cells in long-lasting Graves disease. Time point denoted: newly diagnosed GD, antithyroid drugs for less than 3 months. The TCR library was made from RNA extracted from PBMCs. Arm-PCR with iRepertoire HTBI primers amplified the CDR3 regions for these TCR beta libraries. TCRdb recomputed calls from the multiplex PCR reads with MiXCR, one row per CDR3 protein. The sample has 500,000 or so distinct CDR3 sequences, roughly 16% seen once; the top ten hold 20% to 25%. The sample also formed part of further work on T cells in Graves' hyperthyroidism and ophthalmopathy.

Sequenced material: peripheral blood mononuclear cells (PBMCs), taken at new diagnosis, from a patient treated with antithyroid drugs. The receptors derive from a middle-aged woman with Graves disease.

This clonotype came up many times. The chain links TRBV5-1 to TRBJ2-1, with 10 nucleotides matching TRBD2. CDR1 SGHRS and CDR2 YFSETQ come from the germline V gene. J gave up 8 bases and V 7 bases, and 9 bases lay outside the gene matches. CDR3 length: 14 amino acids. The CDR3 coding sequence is TGCGCCAGCGCGAGGGTAGCGGGGGGCCATGAGCAGTTCTTC. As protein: CASARVAGGHEQFF.

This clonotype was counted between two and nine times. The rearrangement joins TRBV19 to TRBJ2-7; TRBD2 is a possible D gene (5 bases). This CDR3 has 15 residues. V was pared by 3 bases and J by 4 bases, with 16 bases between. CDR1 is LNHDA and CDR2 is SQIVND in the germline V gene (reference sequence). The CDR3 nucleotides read TGTGCCAGTAGTATGAGTTCCCGGGAACTTTACGAGCAGTACTTC. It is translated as CASSMSSRELYEQYF. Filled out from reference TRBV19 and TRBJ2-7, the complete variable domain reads DGGITQSPKYLFRKEGQNVTLSCEQNLNHDAMYWYRQDPGQGLRLIYYSQIVNDFQKGDIAEGYSVSREKKESFPLTVTSAQKNPTAFYLCASSMSSRELYEQYFGPGTRLTVT.

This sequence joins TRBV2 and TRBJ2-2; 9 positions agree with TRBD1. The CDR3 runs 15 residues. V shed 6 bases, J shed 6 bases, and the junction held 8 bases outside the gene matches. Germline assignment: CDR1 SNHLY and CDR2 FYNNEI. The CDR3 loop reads CASSKQGALAGELFF. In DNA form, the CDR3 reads TGTGCCAGCAGCAAACAGGGGGCGCTGGCCGGGGAGCTGTTTTTT.

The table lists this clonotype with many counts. CDR3 sequence: CASSLGRGQPQHF. CDR3 DNA sequence: TGTGCCAGCAGTTTAGGGCGAGGTCAGCCCCAGCATTTT. The chain combines TRBV12-3 or TRBV12-4 with TRBJ1-5; D ambiguous. The CDR3 is made up of 13 amino acids. The V end lost 1 base, the J end lost 6 bases, and 7 bases lay between the germline ends.

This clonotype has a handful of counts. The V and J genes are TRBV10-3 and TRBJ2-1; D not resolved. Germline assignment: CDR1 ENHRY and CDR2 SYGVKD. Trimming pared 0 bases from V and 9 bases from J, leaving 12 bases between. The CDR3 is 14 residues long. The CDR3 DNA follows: TGTGCCATCAGTGAGTCCGTTTCCCGAGGTGAGCAGTTCTTC. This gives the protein CAISESVSRGEQFF.

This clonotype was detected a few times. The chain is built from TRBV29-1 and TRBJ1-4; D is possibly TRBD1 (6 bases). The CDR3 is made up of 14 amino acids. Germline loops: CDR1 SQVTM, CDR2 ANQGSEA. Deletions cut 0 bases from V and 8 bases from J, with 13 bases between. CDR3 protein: CSVEDRGRGEKLFF. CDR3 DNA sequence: TGCAGCGTTGAAGATCGGGGGCGCGGGGAAAAACTGTTTTTT.

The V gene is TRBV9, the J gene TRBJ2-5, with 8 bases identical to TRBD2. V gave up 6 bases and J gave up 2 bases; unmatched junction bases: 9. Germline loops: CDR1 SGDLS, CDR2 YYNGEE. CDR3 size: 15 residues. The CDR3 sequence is CASTRGGGFQETQYF. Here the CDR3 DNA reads TGTGCCAGCACCCGGGGGGGGGGGTTTCAAGAGACCCAGTACTTC.

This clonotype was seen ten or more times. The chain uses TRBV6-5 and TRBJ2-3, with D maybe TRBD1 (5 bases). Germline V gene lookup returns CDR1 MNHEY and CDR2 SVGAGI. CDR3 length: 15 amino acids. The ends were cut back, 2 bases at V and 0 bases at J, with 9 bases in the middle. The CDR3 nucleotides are TGTGCCAGCAGTTACGGGGCGGAGAGCACAGATACGCAGTATTTT. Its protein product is CASSYGAESTDTQYF.

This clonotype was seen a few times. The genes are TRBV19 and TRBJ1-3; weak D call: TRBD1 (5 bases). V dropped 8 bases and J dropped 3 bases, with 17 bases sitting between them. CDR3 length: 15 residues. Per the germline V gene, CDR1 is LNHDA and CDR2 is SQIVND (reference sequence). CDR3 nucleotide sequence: TGTGCCAGTTCCTCCGCCTCGGGGCTTGGAAACACCATATATTTT. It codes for CASSSASGLGNTIYF.

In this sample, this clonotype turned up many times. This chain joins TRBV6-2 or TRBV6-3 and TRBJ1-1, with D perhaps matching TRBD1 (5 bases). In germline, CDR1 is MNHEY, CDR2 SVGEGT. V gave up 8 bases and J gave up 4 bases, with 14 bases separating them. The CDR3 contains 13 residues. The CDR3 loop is CASAAGWITEAFF. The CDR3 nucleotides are TGTGCCAGCGCCGCAGGGTGGATCACTGAAGCTTTCTTT.

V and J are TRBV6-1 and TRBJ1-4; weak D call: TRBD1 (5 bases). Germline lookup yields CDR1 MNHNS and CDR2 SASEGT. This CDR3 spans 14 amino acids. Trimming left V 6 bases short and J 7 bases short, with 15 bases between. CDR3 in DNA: TGTGCCAGCAGCCCCACAGGCCCCCCTGAAAAACTGTTTTTT. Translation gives CASSPTGPPEKLFF.

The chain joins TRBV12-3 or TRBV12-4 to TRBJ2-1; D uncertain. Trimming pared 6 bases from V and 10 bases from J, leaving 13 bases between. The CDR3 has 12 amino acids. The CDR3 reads CASSATRVEQFF. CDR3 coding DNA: TGTGCCAGCAGCGCGACCCGGGTAGAGCAGTTCTTC.

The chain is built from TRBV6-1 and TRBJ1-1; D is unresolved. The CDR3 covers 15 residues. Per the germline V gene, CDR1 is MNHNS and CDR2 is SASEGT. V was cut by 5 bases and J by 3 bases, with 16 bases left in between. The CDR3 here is CASSTRGDIHTEAFF. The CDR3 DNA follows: TGTGCCAGCAGTACCCGCGGGGATATCCACACTGAAGCTTTCTTT.

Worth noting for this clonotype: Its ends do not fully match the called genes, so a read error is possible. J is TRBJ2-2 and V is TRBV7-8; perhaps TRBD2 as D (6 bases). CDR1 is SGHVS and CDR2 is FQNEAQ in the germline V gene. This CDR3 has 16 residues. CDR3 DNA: TGTGCCAACAGCCTCGCCGGGGGAGCGAACACCGGGGAGCTGTTTTTT. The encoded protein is CANSLAGGANTGELFF.

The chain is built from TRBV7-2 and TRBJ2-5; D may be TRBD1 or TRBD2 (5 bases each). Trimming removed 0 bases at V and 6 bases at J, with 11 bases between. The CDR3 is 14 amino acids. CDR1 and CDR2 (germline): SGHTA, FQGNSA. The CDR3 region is CASSLAPGTQTQYF. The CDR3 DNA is TGTGCCAGCAGCTTAGCCCCGGGGACGCAGACCCAGTACTTC.